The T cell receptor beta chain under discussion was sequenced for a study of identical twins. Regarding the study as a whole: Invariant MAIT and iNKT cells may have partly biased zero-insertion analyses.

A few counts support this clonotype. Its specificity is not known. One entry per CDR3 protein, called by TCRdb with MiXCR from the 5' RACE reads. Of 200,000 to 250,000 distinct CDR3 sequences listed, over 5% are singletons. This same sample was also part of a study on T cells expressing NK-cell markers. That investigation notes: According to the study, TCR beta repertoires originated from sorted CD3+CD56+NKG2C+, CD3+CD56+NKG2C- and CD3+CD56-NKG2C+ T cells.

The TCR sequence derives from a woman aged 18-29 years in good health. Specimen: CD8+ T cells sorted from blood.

The CDR3 DNA reads TGTGCCAGCAGCTCTCCCGGGGGCTACACCTTC. Amino acid sequence: CASSSPGGYTF. This sequence joins TRBV5-6 and TRBJ1-2; D unclear. V was cut by 3 bases and J by 8 bases, with 8 bases left in between. This CDR3 has 11 residues. Germline V gene data show CDR1 as SGHDT and CDR2 as YYEEEE. The full variable domain, its missing parts supplied by reference TRBV5-6 and TRBJ1-2, is DAGVTQSPTHLIKTRGQQVTLRCSPKSGHDTVSWYQQALGQGPQFIFQYYEEEERQRGNFPDRFSGHQFPNYSSELNVNALLLGDSALYLCASSSPGGYTFGSGTRLTVV.